This entry concerns a single T cell receptor beta chain. What it binds is unknown. Genomic DNA was employed as the template in profiling TCR beta VDJ and CDR3. Using its own MiXCR run on the reads, TCRdb lists one record per CDR3 protein. The sample gives about 210,000 distinct CDR3 sequences, about a third of which show up once; 0.95% to 1.2% is in the top ten. This sample is part of a study of CD8+CD57+ T cells in acquired aplastic anemia. The V and J ends lost 3 bases and 8 bases, in that order; junction bases with no gene match: 6. The CDR3 is made up of 14 amino acids. Germline CDR1 and CDR2: SEHNR and FQNEAQ (reference sequence). Study findings and constraints: The same twenty-nine CD8+ CDR3 sequences occurred in patients and in controls.

Sequenced input: sorted CD4+, CD8+, or CD8+CD57+ T cells (not recorded which) from PBMCs. The receptor's source is a human donor in good health, serving as a control. The gene calls are TRBV7-9 and TRBJ1-1; 10 bases match TRBD1. CDR3 DNA sequence: TGTGCCAGCAGCTTGGGACAGGGGACAGACGAAGCTTTCTTT. This sequence encodes CASSLGQGTDEAFF.